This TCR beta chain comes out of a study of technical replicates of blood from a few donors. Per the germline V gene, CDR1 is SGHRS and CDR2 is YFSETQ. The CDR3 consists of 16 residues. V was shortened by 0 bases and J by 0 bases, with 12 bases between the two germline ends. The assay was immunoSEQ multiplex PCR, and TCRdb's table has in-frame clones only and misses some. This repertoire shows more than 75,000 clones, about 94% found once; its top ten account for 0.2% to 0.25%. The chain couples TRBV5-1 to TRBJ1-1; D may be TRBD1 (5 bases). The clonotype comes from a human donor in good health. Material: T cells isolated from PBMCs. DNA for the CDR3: TGCGCCAGCAGCTTGGGCCGAAGACAGATGAACACTGAAGCTTTCTTT. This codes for CASSLGRRQMNTEAFF. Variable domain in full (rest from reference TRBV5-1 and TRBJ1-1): KAGVTQTPRYLIKTRGQQVTLSCSPISGHRSVSWYQQTPGQGLQFLFEYFSETQRNKGNFPGRFSGRQFSNSRSEMNVSTLELGDSALYLCASSLGRRQMNTEAFFGQGTRLTVV.